This TCR beta chain was recovered during a study of T cell clones after liver transplantation. Study background: Third-party-reactive TCRbeta sequences from pre-transplant mixed lymphocyte reactions served as antigen-independent comparators.

The V gene lost 7 bases and the J gene lost 6 bases, with 18 bases spanning the gap. Germline-derived CDR1 and CDR2 are LNHDA and SQIVND (reference sequence). There are 14 residues in the CDR3. This clone was counted between two and nine times. Profiling relied on immunoSEQ multiplex PCR, and the TCRdb table lists in-frame clones only, not all of them. Found here are fewer than 80,000 clones, 80% to 85% of them singletons; the top ten hold 2.1%. The J gene is TRBJ1-2, the V gene TRBV19; D not certain. This TCR came from a human patient who received a liver transplant. Some T cells may trace back to the graft donor. Sequenced here: CD4+ T cells from blood, sampled around 50 months after liver transplant. CDR3 nucleotides: TGTGCCAGTACCCAGGTGGGTGCGAAGGATGGCTACACCTTC. Protein sequence: CASTQVGAKDGYTF.